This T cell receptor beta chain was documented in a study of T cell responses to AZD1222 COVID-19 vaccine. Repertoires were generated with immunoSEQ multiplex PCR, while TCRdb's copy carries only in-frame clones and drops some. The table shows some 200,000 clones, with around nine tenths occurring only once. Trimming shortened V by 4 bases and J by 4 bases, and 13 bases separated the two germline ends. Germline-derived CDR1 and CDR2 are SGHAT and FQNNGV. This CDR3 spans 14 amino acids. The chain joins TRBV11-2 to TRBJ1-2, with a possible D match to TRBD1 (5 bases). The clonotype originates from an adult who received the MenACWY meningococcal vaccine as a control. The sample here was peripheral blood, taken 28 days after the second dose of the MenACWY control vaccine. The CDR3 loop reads CASSWGTRGYGYTF. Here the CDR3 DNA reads TGTGCCAGCAGCTGGGGCACCCGAGGCTATGGCTACACCTTC. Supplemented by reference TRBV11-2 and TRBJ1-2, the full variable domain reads EAGVAQSPRYKIIEKRQSVAFWCNPISGHATLYWYQQILGQGPKLLIQFQNNGVVDDSQLPKDRFSAERLKGVDSTLKIQPAKLEDSAVYLCASSWGTRGYGYTFGSGTRLTVV.